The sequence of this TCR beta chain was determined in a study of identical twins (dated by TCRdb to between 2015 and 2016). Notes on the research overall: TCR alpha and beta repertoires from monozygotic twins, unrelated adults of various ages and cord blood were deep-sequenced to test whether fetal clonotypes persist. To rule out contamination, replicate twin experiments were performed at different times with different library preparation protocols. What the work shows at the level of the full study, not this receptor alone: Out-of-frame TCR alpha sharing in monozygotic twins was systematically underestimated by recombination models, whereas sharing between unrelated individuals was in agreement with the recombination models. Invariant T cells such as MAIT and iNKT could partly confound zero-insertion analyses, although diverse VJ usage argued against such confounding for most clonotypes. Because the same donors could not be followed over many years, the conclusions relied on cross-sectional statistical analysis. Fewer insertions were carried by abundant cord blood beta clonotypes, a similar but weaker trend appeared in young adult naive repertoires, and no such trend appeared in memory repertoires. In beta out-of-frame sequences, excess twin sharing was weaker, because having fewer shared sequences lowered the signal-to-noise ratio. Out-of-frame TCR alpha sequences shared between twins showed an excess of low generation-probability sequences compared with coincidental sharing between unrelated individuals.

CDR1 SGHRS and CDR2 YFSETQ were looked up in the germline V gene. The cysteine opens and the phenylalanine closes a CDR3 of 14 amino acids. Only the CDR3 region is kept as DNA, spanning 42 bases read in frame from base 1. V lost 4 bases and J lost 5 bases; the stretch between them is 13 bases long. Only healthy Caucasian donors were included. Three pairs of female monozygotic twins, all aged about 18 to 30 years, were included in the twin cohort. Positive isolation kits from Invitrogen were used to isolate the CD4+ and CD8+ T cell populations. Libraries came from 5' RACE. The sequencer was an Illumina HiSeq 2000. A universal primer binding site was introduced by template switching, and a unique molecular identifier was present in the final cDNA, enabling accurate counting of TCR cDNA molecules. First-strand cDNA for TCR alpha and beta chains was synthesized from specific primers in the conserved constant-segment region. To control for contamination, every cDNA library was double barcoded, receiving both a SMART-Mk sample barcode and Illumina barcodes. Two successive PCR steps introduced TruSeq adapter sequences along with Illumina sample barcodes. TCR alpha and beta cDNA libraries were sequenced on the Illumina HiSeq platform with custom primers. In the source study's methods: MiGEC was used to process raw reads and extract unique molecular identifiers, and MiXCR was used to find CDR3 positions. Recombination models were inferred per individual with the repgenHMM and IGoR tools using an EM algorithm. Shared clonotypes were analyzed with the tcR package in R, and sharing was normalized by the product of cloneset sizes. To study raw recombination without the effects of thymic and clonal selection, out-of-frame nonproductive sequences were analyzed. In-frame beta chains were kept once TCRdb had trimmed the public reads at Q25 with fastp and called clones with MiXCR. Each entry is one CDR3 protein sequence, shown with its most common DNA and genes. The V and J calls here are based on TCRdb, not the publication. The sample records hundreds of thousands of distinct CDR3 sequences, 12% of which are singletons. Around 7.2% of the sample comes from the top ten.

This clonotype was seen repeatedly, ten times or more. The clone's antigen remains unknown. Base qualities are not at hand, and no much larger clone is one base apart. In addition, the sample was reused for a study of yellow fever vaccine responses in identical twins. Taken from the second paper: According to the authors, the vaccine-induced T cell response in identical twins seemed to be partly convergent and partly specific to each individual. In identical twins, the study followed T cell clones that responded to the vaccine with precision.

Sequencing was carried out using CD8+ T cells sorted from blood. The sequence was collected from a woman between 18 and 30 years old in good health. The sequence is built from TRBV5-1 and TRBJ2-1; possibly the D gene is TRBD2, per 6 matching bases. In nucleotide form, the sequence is TGCGCCAGCAGCGGGGCTAGCGTGGACAATGAGCAGTTCTTC. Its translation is CASSGASVDNEQFF.